The 29 T cell receptor beta chains given below trace back to one sample, sequenced in a study of shared clonotypes between healthy human individuals (dated by TCRdb to 2019 to 2021). The library was obtained by the immunoSEQ multiplex PCR assay. TCRdb's version of the immuneACCESS table is confined to in-frame rearrangements and falls short of the full clone set. An unresolved V gene accounts for under half of the shortfall where checked; the remainder is of unknown origin. The table for this sample lists 75,000 to 100,000 clones; roughly half of them were counted only once. In total, the top ten clones hold about 15% of the sample. The sample was PBMCs. Receptors were obtained from a woman aged 35 to 49 in good health. Some clones in this sample may be carry-over from other donors' samples.

This clone was counted ten times or more. J is TRBJ2-1 and V is TRBV10-3; no clear D. Trimming cost V 0 bases and J 6 bases, with 9 bases left between them. The germline CDR1 and CDR2 sequences are ENHRY and SYGVKD. This CDR3 spans 14 amino acids. CDR3 coding DNA: TGTGCCATCAGTGAGTCCGGCCACGGCAATGAGCAGTTCTTC. Residues: CAISESGHGNEQFF.

About this clone itself: Given a much more abundant clone one base away, this may be a read error. This sequence joins TRBV6-5 and TRBJ2-1, with D maybe TRBD1 (7 bases). Germline V gene lookup returns CDR1 MNHEY and CDR2 SVGAGI. The CDR3 length is 15 residues. In nucleotides, the CDR3 is TGTGCCAGCGGTTACAGGGGAGGAGGCGTCAATGAGCAGTTCTTC. Protein sequence: CASGYRGGGVNEQFF.

The chain joins TRBV6-4 to TRBJ2-2, with D tentatively TRBD2 (5 bases). This CDR3 has 13 residues. The germline V and J ends were trimmed by 2 bases and 7 bases, with 8 bases remaining between them. CDR1 is MRHNA and CDR2 is SNTAGT in the germline V gene. The CDR3, as DNA: TGTGCCAGCAGTGACAGGGAGAACGGGGAGCTGTTTTTT. Its protein product is CASSDRENGELFF.

This clone occurred many times. The V call is TRBV30, the J call TRBJ2-7; 10 bases line up with TRBD2. The CDR3 has 14 amino acids. Trimming took 0 bases from V and 1 from J; bases not matched to a gene: 0. Germline CDR1 and CDR2: GTSNPN and SVGIG (reference sequence). The CDR3 nucleotides read TGTGCCTGGAGTGTACTAGCGGGGTCCTACGAGCAGTACTTC. Translating gives CAWSVLAGSYEQYF.

This clone has only a few counts. The chain uses TRBV7-9 and TRBJ2-7, with a weak D call TRBD1 (7 bases). This CDR3 is built from 15 residues. V was trimmed by 6 bases and J by 0 bases, leaving 15 bases between them. CDR1 SEHNR and CDR2 FQNEAQ come from the germline V gene (reference sequence). DNA for the CDR3: TGTGCCAGCAGACGGGGGACAGCGGACTCCTACGAGCAGTACTTC. It yields the protein CASRRGTADSYEQYF.

The J gene is TRBJ1-4, the V gene TRBV30; no clear D. V shed 2 bases and J shed 8 bases, with 12 bases lying between them. The CDR3 loop spans 13 amino acids. CDR1 is GTSNPN and CDR2 is SVGIG in the germline V gene (reference sequence). CDR3: CAWSNGNGEKLFF. Written as DNA, the CDR3 is TGTGCCTGGAGTAATGGGAATGGGGAAAAACTGTTTTTT.

As to this clone: The junction differs from germline at one of its ends, possibly a read error. Other DNA sequences of this sample code for an identical CDR3. This chain uses TRBV5-4 with TRBJ2-3; a possible D gene is TRBD1 (7 bases). This CDR3 comprises 15 residues. Germline V gives CDR1 SGHNT, CDR2 YYREEE (reference sequence). The CDR3 nucleotides read TGTGCCAGTAGCTTGGTTTTGCAGGGGGGAGATACGCAGTATTTT. This gives the protein CASSLVLQGGDTQYF.

This clone has only a few counts. V is TRBV4-2 and J is TRBJ2-7; D is unclear. Germline CDR1 is LGHNA and CDR2 is YNFKEQ. V lost 1 base and J lost 4, with 14 bases in between. The CDR3 is 15 residues long. The CDR3 coding sequence is TGTGCCAGCAGCCAAGGGGTTTCTAGTGCGTACGAGCAGTACTTC. Its protein product is CASSQGVSSAYEQYF.

CDR3 loop: CASKTGTEETGELFF. The DNA of the CDR3 is TGTGCCAGCAAGACCGGGACAGAAGAGACCGGGGAGCTGTTTTTT. This sequence joins TRBV28 and TRBJ2-2; 7 bases fit TRBD1. CDR1 is MDHEN and CDR2 is SYDVKM in the germline V gene. The CDR3 extends over 15 amino acids. V shed 7 bases and J 5 bases; nucleotides not matched to a gene: 10.

This clone was recorded a few times. J is TRBJ2-1 and V is TRBV7-9; TRBD2 is a possible D gene (6 bases). Trimming cost V 7 bases and J 9 bases, with 22 bases left between them. The CDR3 consists of 15 residues. The germline V gene has CDR1 SEHNR and CDR2 FQNEAQ (reference sequence). CDR3 sequence: CASTPGVELKSEQFF. CDR3 nucleotide sequence: TGTGCCAGCACCCCGGGGGTGGAACTAAAATCTGAGCAGTTCTTC.

On this clone itself: A far larger clone is a single base away, which makes a read error likely. Other nucleotide sequences from this sample produce the same CDR3. The DNA for the CDR3 is TGCGCCAGCAGCGTAGGTAGCACCTTGAATTATGCTTTCTTT. It translates to CASSVGSTLNYAFF. This chain uses TRBV9 with TRBJ1-1, with unresolved D. The CDR3 spans 14 residues. Germline assignment: CDR1 SGDLS and CDR2 YYNGEE.

The V call is TRBV15, the J call TRBJ2-1; tentative D call: TRBD2 (5 bases). The V and J ends lost 0 bases and 12 bases respectively, with 18 bases between them. CDR1 is LNHNV, CDR2 YYDKDF, per germline (reference sequence). There are 15 residues in the CDR3. This CDR3 reads CATSRDLIGRRGQFF. Here the CDR3 DNA reads TGTGCCACCAGCAGAGATCTTATTGGCAGACGGGGGCAGTTCTTC.

This clone has a handful of counts. The chain recombines TRBV14 with TRBJ1-6; 8 bases fit TRBD1. This CDR3 region has 14 residues. Germline CDR1 SGHDN, CDR2 FVKESK. The junction had 3 bases not matched to a gene; V was cut back by 3 bases and J by 8 bases. DNA of the CDR3: TGTGCCAGCAGCCATTGGGGACAGGATTCACCCCTCCACTTT. Protein sequence: CASSHWGQDSPLHF.

This chain uses TRBV6-5 with TRBJ2-1, with TRBD2 as a possible D gene (6 bases). This CDR3 region has 14 residues. V lost 7 bases and J 6 bases, leaving 16 bases between the germline ends. CDR1 and CDR2 from the germline V gene are MNHEY and SVGAGI. DNA for the CDR3: TGTGCCAGCAAGGAGGGACCCGGGGGCAATGAGCAGTTCTTC. The encoded protein is CASKEGPGGNEQFF.

This clone was observed a few times. This rearrangement joins TRBV2 to TRBJ2-5; D is unresolved. Trimming cost V 3 bases and J 1 base, with 3 bases left between them. CDR1 and CDR2 (germline): SNHLY, FYNNEI. The CDR3 is 12 residues long. CDR3 protein: CASSDSQETQYF. The CDR3 nucleotides are TGTGCCAGCAGTGACAGCCAAGAGACCCAGTACTTC. Full variable domain (remainder filled in from reference TRBV2 and TRBJ2-5): EPEVTQTPSHQVTQMGQEVILRCVPISNHLYFYWYRQILGQKVEFLVSFYNNEISEKSEIFDDQFSVERPDGSNFTLKIRSTKLEDSAMYFCASSDSQETQYFGPGTRLLVL.

This clone was counted a single time. A single base is all that separates this from a far larger clone, so a read error is likely. This chain joins TRBV6-1 and TRBJ2-3; D possibly corresponds to TRBD2 (6 bases). V was cut by 6 bases and J by 3 bases, with 16 bases left in between. This CDR3 is built from 15 residues. Per the germline V gene, CDR1 is MNHNS and CDR2 is SASEGT. CDR3: CASSSGSIRTDTQYF. Written as DNA, the CDR3 is TGTGCCAGCAGCTCCGGGAGTATCCGTACAGATACGCAGTATTTT.

The CDR3 spells CASRVGLAGPSSYEQYF. CDR3 bases: TGTGCCAGCAGGGTTGGACTAGCGGGACCTAGCTCCTACGAGCAGTACTTC. The chain links TRBV27 to TRBJ2-7; 12 bases agree with TRBD2. Germline V gene sequence: CDR1 MNHEY, CDR2 SMNVEV (reference sequence). The CDR3 covers 17 residues. Unmatched junction bases numbered 9, after V lost 6 bases and J lost 0 bases.

J is TRBJ1-2 and V is TRBV5-1; the D is unclear. The ends were cut back, 0 bases at V and 4 bases at J, with 10 bases in the middle. The CDR3 consists of 14 residues. CDR1 is SGHRS, CDR2 YFSETQ, per germline. Here the CDR3 reads CASSLETTSYGYTF. In DNA form, the CDR3 reads TGCGCCAGCAGCTTGGAAACCACATCCTATGGCTACACCTTC.

The rearrangement uses TRBV5-1 and TRBJ2-1; D uncertain. Per the germline V gene, CDR1 is SGHRS and CDR2 is YFSETQ. The CDR3 is 14 amino acids. Trimming removed 6 bases from V and 4 bases from J, with 14 bases in between. The CDR3 DNA reads TGCGCCAGCACCCGTGAACCCGCTTACAATGAGCAGTTCTTC. Translation gives CASTREPAYNEQFF.

Many counts were recorded for this clone. The chain has TRBV6-5 and TRBJ2-7; 10 bases are a match to TRBD2. The CDR3 length is 16 residues. CDR1 and CDR2 (germline): MNHEY, SVGAGI. J was trimmed by 0 bases and V by 2 bases; bases with no gene match: 4. In DNA, the CDR3 is TGTGCCAGCAGTTACACGGCTAGCGGGAGCTCCTACGAGCAGTACTTC. Protein: CASSYTASGSSYEQYF.

This clone was recorded many times. The V call is TRBV2, the J call TRBJ1-5; D ambiguous. CDR1 is SNHLY and CDR2 is FYNNEI in the germline V gene. The length of the CDR3 is 14 residues. The germline V and J ends were trimmed by 3 bases and 0 bases, with 6 bases remaining between them. The CDR3 DNA follows: TGTGCCAGCAGTGAGAGATATAGCAATCAGCCCCAGCATTTT. Amino acids: CASSERYSNQPQHF.

The rearrangement links TRBV6-6 to TRBJ2-6, with D possibly matching TRBD1 (5 bases). The CDR3 has 15 amino acids. Trimming shortened V by 2 bases and J by 4 bases, and 9 bases separated the two germline ends. The germline gives CDR1 MNHNY, CDR2 SVGAGI (reference sequence). The CDR3 bases are TGTGCCAGCAGTTACAGGGGCTCGGGGGCCAACGTCCTGACTTTC. Residues: CASSYRGSGANVLTF.

CDR3 nucleotide sequence: TGTGCCAGCAGTTCCACACAGGGGGGGTTGCTACTTGATGAGCAGTTCTTC. It codes for CASSSTQGGLLLDEQFF. The chain recombines TRBV28 with TRBJ2-1, with TRBD1 as a possible D gene (8 bases). Deletions cut 4 bases from V and 8 bases from J, with 24 bases between. This CDR3 region has 17 residues. Germline V lookup: CDR1 MDHEN, CDR2 SYDVKM.

As for this clone: The same CDR3 can be traced to other DNA sequences in this sample. This chain connects TRBV7-2 to TRBJ2-1; TRBD2 agrees at 10 bases. Germline trimming cut 5 bases from V and 6 bases from J; bases unmatched to any gene: 4. CDR1 SGHTA and CDR2 FQGNSA come from the germline V gene. CDR3 length equals 14 residues. The CDR3 coding sequence is TGTGCCAGCAGCCCTAGCGGGAGAGCCAATGAGCAGTTCTTC. It specifies CASSPSGRANEQFF.

J is TRBJ2-7 and V is TRBV7-9; TRBD2 is a possible D gene (5 bases). The V end lost 3 bases, the J end lost 4 bases, and 10 bases lay between the germline ends. This CDR3 region has 13 residues. The V gene's germline CDR1 is SEHNR and CDR2 FQNEAQ (reference sequence). The CDR3 is CASSFRPGYEQYF. For the CDR3, the DNA is TGTGCCAGCAGCTTCCGTCCGGGGTACGAGCAGTACTTC. Complete variable domain (other parts from reference TRBV7-9 and TRBJ2-7): DTGVSQNPRHKITKRGQNVTFRCDPISEHNRLYWYRQTLGQGPEFLTYFQNEAQLEKSRLLSDRFSAERPKGSFSTLEIQRTEQGDSAMYLCASSFRPGYEQYFGPGTRLTVT.

In this sample, this clone turned up many times. The rearrangement uses TRBV29-1 and TRBJ1-1; D not resolved. The germline V gene encodes CDR1 SQVTM and CDR2 ANQGSEA. The CDR3 runs 14 residues. V lost 5 bases and J lost 1, with 14 bases in between. The DNA of the CDR3 is TGCAGCGTTAGCTCTACGTCCTCGAACACTGAAGCTTTCTTT. Its protein is CSVSSTSSNTEAFF. The whole variable domain, filled in from reference TRBV29-1 and TRBJ1-1, reads SAVISQKPSRDICQRGTSLTIQCQVDSQVTMMFWYRQQPGQSLTLIATANQGSEATYESGFVIDKFPISRPNLTFSTLTVSNMSPEDSSIYLCSVSSTSSNTEAFFGQGTRLTVV.

This clone was picked up many times. The V call is TRBV7-8, the J call TRBJ2-5; unclear D gene. Germline-derived CDR1 and CDR2 are SGHVS and FQNEAQ. V lost 5 bases and J 5 bases, leaving 9 bases between the germline ends. CDR3 length equals 12 residues. Here the CDR3 DNA reads TGTGCCAGCAGCCCACAGAGGGAGACCCAGTACTTC. This sequence encodes CASSPQRETQYF.

This rearrangement joins TRBV25-1 to TRBJ1-2; no reliable D call. This CDR3 comprises 15 residues. The germline V gene encodes CDR1 MGHDK and CDR2 SYGVNS. V gave up 5 bases and J gave up 0 bases, with 13 bases separating them. The CDR3 nucleotides are TGTGCCAGCAGTCCTCTAGAACACTCTAACTATGGCTACACCTTC. Its protein product is CASSPLEHSNYGYTF.

For this clone: It is likely a read error: a sequence one base away is far more abundant. The chain has TRBV7-9 and TRBJ1-3; TRBD1 agrees at 7 bases. J was trimmed by 5 bases and V by 11 bases; bases with no gene match: 9. This CDR3 spans 13 amino acids. Germline CDR1 and CDR2: SEHNR and FQNEAQ (reference sequence). CDR3: CALTGEIRNTIYF. In DNA, the CDR3 is TGTGCCCTCACAGGGGAGATCAGAAACACCATATATTTT. Drawing the rest from reference TRBV7-9 and TRBJ1-3, the complete variable domain is DTGVSQNPRHKITKRGQNVTFRCDPISEHNRLYWYRQTLGQGPEFLTYFQNEAQLEKSRLLSDRFSAERPKGSFSTLEIQRTEQGDSAMYLCALTGEIRNTIYFGEGSWLTVV.